This TCR beta chain appears in the sequencing data of a study of T cells in Graves' hyperthyroidism and ophthalmopathy. V lost 2 bases and J 0 bases, leaving 8 bases between the germline ends. The CDR3 contains 15 residues. Stable Graves' hyperthyroidism meant no ophthalmopathy progression within 18 months. Diagnostic decisions used clinical symptoms, serum thyroxine and TRAb, thyroid ultrasound and orbital computed tomography. Broader study findings: Stable hyperthyroidism was separated from ophthalmopathy by a model based on 13 V-J features. Blood also contained most expanded thyroid clonotypes above 0.001.

This clonotype was recorded at least ten times. As yet, its antigen is unknown. It was RNA transcripts that yielded the amplified TCR beta CDR3 regions. First-round RT-PCR with HTBI primers amplified the TCR CDR3 region. TCRdb recomputed calls from the multiplex PCR reads with MiXCR, one row per CDR3 protein. This table has 700,000 to 950,000 distinct CDR3 sequences, 30% to 40% appearing once. J is TRBJ1-3 and V is TRBV12-3 or TRBV12-4; D remains unclear. The TCR sequence derives from a woman aged 40-49 years with Graves' hyperthyroidism. Sequencing was carried out using blood. DNA for the CDR3: TGTGCCAGCAGTTTAACCGGGTTCTCTGGAAACACCATATATTTT. Its translation is CASSLTGFSGNTIYF.